Listed here are 23 T cell receptor beta chains from one sample, sequenced in a study of CD8+ T cells in alopecia areata. Noted treatment: oral pan-JAK inhibitor, 5-10 mg twice daily. Extracted from the samples, RNA was reverse transcribed into cDNA to serve as the sequencing template. Only in-frame clones appear in the TCRdb table, and some are missing; sequencing was by immunoSEQ multiplex PCR. The data hold some 190,000 clones, with approximately 67% observed a single time. This specimen consisted of CD4+ T cells sorted from blood, obtained around week 44, from a patient treated with tofacitinib. The receptors originated from a human donor with alopecia areata.

The chain links TRBV11-2 to TRBJ2-7; perhaps TRBD2 as D (6 bases). The germline CDR1 and CDR2 sequences are SGHAT and FQNNGV. The CDR3 runs to 15 residues. With 6 bases removed from V and 5 bases from J, the gap between germline ends came to 20 bases. In DNA, the CDR3 is TGTGCCAGCAGGGACCCCCTCCGGGACTTAAACGAGCAGTACTTC. This encodes CASRDPLRDLNEQYF.

The chain links TRBV25-1 to TRBJ2-7; maybe TRBD1 (6 bases). V shed 3 bases and J shed 3 bases, with 18 bases lying between them. The germline CDR1 and CDR2 sequences are MGHDK and SYGVNS. The CDR3 contains 16 residues. CDR3 bases: TGTGCCAGCAGTGACCTCAAGGGGACACCCAACTACGAGCAGTACTTC. Residues: CASSDLKGTPNYEQYF.

A remark on this clone: One end of the junction fails to match germline, which may point to a read error. The chain is built from TRBV20-1 and TRBJ1-4, with 8 bases aligning to TRBD1. CDR3 size: 11 residues. CDR1 and CDR2 from the germline V gene are DFQATT and SNEGSKA (reference sequence). The CDR3 region is CSARSPGQVIF. For the CDR3, the DNA is TGCAGTGCTAGAAGTCCGGGACAGGTCATTTTT.

CDR3 sequence reads: CSVLSGETQYF. The CDR3 coding sequence is TGCAGCGTGTTAAGCGGGGAGACCCAGTACTTC. The rearrangement joins TRBV29-1 to TRBJ2-5; D might be TRBD2 (6 bases). Trimming took 6 bases from V and 5 from J, leaving 10 bases between them. CDR1 SQVTM and CDR2 ANQGSEA come from the germline V gene. The CDR3 totals 11 residues.

The chain couples TRBV29-1 to TRBJ2-1; 8 nucleotides line up with TRBD1. Germline CDR1 is SQVTM and CDR2 is ANQGSEA. V was pared by 6 bases and J by 5 bases, with 15 bases of the junction left unmatched. The CDR3 has 16 residues. This CDR3 is CSVQYYPGQDHNEQFF. The CDR3 DNA is TGCAGCGTCCAATACTATCCGGGACAGGACCACAATGAGCAGTTCTTC.

The chain joins TRBV5-1 to TRBJ1-2, with unresolved D. V lost 4 bases to trimming and J lost 2 bases, with 9 bases between them. Germline-derived CDR1 and CDR2 are SGHRS and YFSETQ. The CDR3 spans 13 residues. The CDR3 region is CASSAEGNYGYTF. In nucleotides, the CDR3 is TGCGCCAGCAGCGCGGAGGGAAACTATGGCTACACCTTC. The full variable domain, completed using reference TRBV5-1 and TRBJ1-2, is KAGVTQTPRYLIKTRGQQVTLSCSPISGHRSVSWYQQTPGQGLQFLFEYFSETQRNKGNFPGRFSGRQFSNSRSEMNVSTLELGDSALYLCASSAEGNYGYTFGSGTRLTVV.

The chain is built from TRBV14 and TRBJ1-2, with 8 bases aligning to TRBD1. Germline lookup yields CDR1 SGHDN and CDR2 FVKESK. Trimming removed 5 bases from V and 10 bases from J; junction bases left unmatched: 12. The CDR3 covers 14 residues. The CDR3 loop is CASSSRPGGAHYTF. In DNA form, the CDR3 reads TGTGCCAGCAGCTCCCGACCAGGGGGCGCGCACTACACCTTC.

The chain combines TRBV30 with TRBJ1-1; D is ambiguous. The germline V gene encodes CDR1 GTSNPN and CDR2 SVGIG (reference sequence). This CDR3 contains 13 residues. Between the trimmed V and J ends, which lost 1 base and 4 bases, there was a span of 10 bases. CDR3 DNA: TGTGCCTGGAGTGATTGGGTGAGCACTGAAGCTTTCTTT. This sequence encodes CAWSDWVSTEAFF.

The J gene is TRBJ2-1, the V gene TRBV2; 14 bases align to TRBD2. Germline CDR1 is SNHLY and CDR2 is FYNNEI. V shed 5 bases and J 6 bases; nucleotides not matched to a gene: 12. This CDR3 has 18 amino acids. CDR3 amino acids: CASSRATTGLAGVNEQFF. The DNA for the CDR3 is TGTGCCAGCAGTAGAGCTACCACGGGACTAGCGGGGGTCAATGAGCAGTTCTTC.

The chain recombines TRBV5-4 with TRBJ1-2, with TRBD1 as a possible D gene (6 bases). Trimming shortened V by 3 bases and J by 2 bases, and 11 bases separated the two germline ends. CDR3 length: 14 amino acids. The V gene's germline CDR1 is SGHNT and CDR2 YYREEE (reference sequence). The CDR3 reads CASSSETGNYGYTF. CDR3 in DNA: TGTGCCAGCAGCTCCGAGACAGGAAACTATGGCTACACCTTC.

V usage is TRBV2 and J usage is TRBJ1-5, with D perhaps matching TRBD1 (5 bases). The CDR3 loop spans 15 amino acids. Germline CDR1 and CDR2: SNHLY and FYNNEI. V lost 4 bases, J lost 3 bases, and 13 bases lay in between. The CDR3 region is CASSGRGGVNQPQHF. CDR3 sequence (DNA): TGTGCCAGCAGTGGGAGAGGAGGGGTCAATCAGCCCCAGCATTTT.

This chain links TRBV7-2 with TRBJ2-7; D not resolved. V was trimmed by 0 bases and J by 5 bases, leaving 2 bases between them. The CDR3 sequence is 11 residues long. Germline CDR1 SGHTA, CDR2 FQGNSA. The CDR3 region is CASSLADEQYF. CDR3 sequence (DNA): TGTGCCAGCAGCTTAGCTGACGAGCAGTACTTC.

The chain carries TRBV18 and TRBJ2-1; no firm D call. This CDR3 has 14 amino acids. CDR1 is KGHSH and CDR2 is LQKENI in the germline V gene. Trimming left V 3 bases short and J 8 bases short, with 14 bases between. CDR3 protein: CASSPPALLYEQFF. Here the CDR3 DNA reads TGTGCCAGCTCACCCCCCGCACTCTTGTATGAGCAGTTCTTC.

The chain couples TRBV6-5 to TRBJ2-6; TRBD1 agrees at 8 bases. This CDR3 comprises 16 residues. The V gene end was trimmed by 4 bases and the J gene end by 4 bases; junction bases not matched to a gene: 6. Germline V gives CDR1 MNHEY, CDR2 SVGAGI. The chain's CDR3 is CASSSPTGDGANVLTF. CDR3 nucleotide sequence: TGTGCCAGCAGTTCCCCGACAGGGGACGGGGCCAACGTCCTGACTTTC.

V gene TRBV28 combines with J gene TRBJ2-3, with unresolved D. The CDR3 loop spans 12 amino acids. Trimming removed 4 bases from V and 4 bases from J, with 6 bases in between. CDR1 is MDHEN and CDR2 is SYDVKM in the germline V gene. This CDR3 reads CASSYISDTQYF. In DNA form, the CDR3 reads TGTGCCAGCAGTTACATTTCAGATACGCAGTATTTT.

The rearrangement uses TRBV29-1 and TRBJ2-1; no firm D call. This CDR3 comprises 11 residues. The V end was cut by 3 bases, the J end by 8 bases, with 8 bases between. CDR1 SQVTM and CDR2 ANQGSEA come from the germline V gene. The CDR3 region is CSVDRSDEQFF. CDR3 sequence (DNA): TGCAGCGTTGATCGCTCCGATGAGCAGTTCTTC.

The V gene is TRBV9, the J gene TRBJ1-1; D is unresolved. V was cut by 0 bases and J by 4 bases, with 22 bases left in between. This CDR3 comprises 18 residues. Germline V CDR1 and CDR2: SGDLS, YYNGEE. CDR3 protein: CASSVELIGLRRGTEAFF. CDR3 coding DNA: TGTGCCAGCAGCGTAGAGCTTATCGGGCTTCGCCGGGGCACTGAAGCTTTCTTT.

This chain connects TRBV2 to TRBJ1-1; 9 bases are shared with TRBD1. Germline V lookup: CDR1 SNHLY, CDR2 FYNNEI. Trimming removed 4 bases from V and 1 base from J; junction bases left unmatched: 4. The CDR3 consists of 15 residues. In DNA form, the CDR3 reads TGTGCCAGCAGTGCCCAGGGACAGGGGAACACTGAAGCTTTCTTT. It yields the protein CASSAQGQGNTEAFF.

This sequence joins TRBV4-3 and TRBJ2-2; D not certain. Germline CDR1 is LGHNA and CDR2 is YSLEER. V gave up 4 bases and J gave up 7 bases, with 16 bases separating them. The CDR3 loop spans 15 amino acids. The CDR3 region has the DNA TGCGCCAGCAGCCCCCCCGACCGGTCCCACGGGGAGCTGTTTTTT. This codes for CASSPPDRSHGELFF.

J is TRBJ1-2 and V is TRBV27; D possibly corresponds to TRBD1 (5 bases). Deletions cut 10 bases from V and 6 bases from J, with 15 bases between. The CDR3 contains 12 residues. Germline V gene lookup returns CDR1 MNHEY and CDR2 SMNVEV (reference sequence). CDR3 region: CAKHIEGHGYTF. CDR3 coding DNA: TGTGCCAAACACATTGAGGGGCATGGCTACACCTTC.

The chain uses TRBV30 and TRBJ1-2; D may be TRBD1 (5 bases). The germline V gene has CDR1 GTSNPN and CDR2 SVGIG (reference sequence). This CDR3 is built from 10 residues. Trimming removed 3 bases from V and 8 bases from J, with 7 bases in between. The CDR3, as DNA: TGTGCCTGGAGGGCAGGGGGCTACACCTTC. This encodes CAWRAGGYTF. Combining the CDR3 with reference TRBV30 and TRBJ1-2 gives the whole variable domain SQTIHQWPATLVQPVGSPLSLECTVEGTSNPNLYWYRQAAGRGLQLLFYSVGIGQISSEVPQNLSASRPQDRQFILSSKKLLLSDSGFYLCAWRAGGYTFGSGTRLTVV.

The chain combines TRBV6-6 with TRBJ2-7, with TRBD1 matching over 8 bases. In germline, CDR1 is MNHNY, CDR2 SVGAGI (reference sequence). This CDR3 is built from 12 residues. Trimming removed 6 bases from V and 2 bases from J; junction bases left unmatched: 0. The CDR3 spells CASRDRAYEQYF. In DNA, the CDR3 is TGTGCCAGCAGGGACAGGGCCTACGAGCAGTACTTC.

This sequence joins TRBV29-1 and TRBJ1-1; no clear D gene. The CDR3 contains 14 residues. The ends were cut back, 7 bases at V and 4 bases at J, with 19 bases in the middle. Germline values: CDR1 SQVTM, CDR2 ANQGSEA. The CDR3, as DNA: TGCAGCGGACTCACCAATGGTTTGGGCACTGAAGCTTTCTTT. Translation: CSGLTNGLGTEAFF.